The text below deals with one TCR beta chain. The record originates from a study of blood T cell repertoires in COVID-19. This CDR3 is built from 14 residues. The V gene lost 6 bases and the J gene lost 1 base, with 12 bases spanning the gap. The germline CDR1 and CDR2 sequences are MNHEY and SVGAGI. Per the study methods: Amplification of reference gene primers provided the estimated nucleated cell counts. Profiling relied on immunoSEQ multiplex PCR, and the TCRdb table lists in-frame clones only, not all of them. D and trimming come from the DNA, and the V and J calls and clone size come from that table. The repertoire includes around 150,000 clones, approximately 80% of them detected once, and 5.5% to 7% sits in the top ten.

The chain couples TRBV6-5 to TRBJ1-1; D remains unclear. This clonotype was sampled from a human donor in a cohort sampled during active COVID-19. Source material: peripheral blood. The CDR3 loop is CASSSYPGNTEAFF. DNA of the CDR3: TGTGCCAGCAGCTCTTATCCGGGGAACACTGAAGCTTTCTTT.